This T cell receptor (beta chain) was captured in a study of blood T cell repertoires in COVID-19. Study-level information: T cells, B-cell-depleted T cells, or PBMCs supplied cDNA or gDNA.

Trimming removed 2 bases at V and 0 bases at J, with 10 bases between. The germline CDR1 and CDR2 sequences are MNHEY and SVGAGI. The CDR3 totals 15 residues. Original methodology: For nucleated cells, counts were estimated from reference gene primer amplification. The protocol was immunoSEQ multiplex PCR, while the TCRdb copy is restricted to in-frame clones and leaves out a portion. The DNA was the basis for D and trimming; V, J and clone size are from that table. The sample holds about 30,000 clones, around 90% seen once. The TCR comes from a human donor in a cohort sampled during active COVID-19. Material for sequencing was peripheral blood. The V and J genes are TRBV6-5 and TRBJ2-5, with D possibly TRBD2 on 5 matching bases. DNA of the CDR3: TGTGCCAGCAGTTACCTGGGAGAGTACCAAGAGACCCAGTACTTC. This encodes CASSYLGEYQETQYF.